This T cell receptor (beta chain) originates from a study of shared clonotypes between healthy human individuals (dated by TCRdb to the early 2020s). Describing the broader study: A couple of women and a few men aged 18 to 49 years were included in the cohort. Per donor, three plates each were used for CD4 naive and CD4 memory, two for CD8 naive, and one for CD8 memory. Blood TCR repertoires of about 5 healthy adults were deeply sequenced to estimate repertoire size and the extent of clonotype sharing between individuals. Different laboratories and diverse techniques were used to prepare libraries and sequence TCR repertoires, to increase sequencing depth and limit assay-specific biases. Between about 0.85 and 8.9 billion PBMCs per donor were obtained by leukapheresis. What the authors observed across the whole study: Sharing across several donors was observed for about 4.8% of naive CD4, 3% to 3.5% of naive CD8, 2.3% of memory CD4, and around 0.42% of memory CD8 clonotypes. Clonotypes shared by all four sorted-subset donors showed higher generation probabilities than non-shared clonotypes. Naive subsets generally had larger estimated clonotype richness than memory subsets did. Based on pairwise subsampling, the degree of clonotype sharing among donors was expected to be affected by sequencing depth. Even with the large sequencing depth, rarefaction of the sorted-subset datasets indicated that sequencing was incomplete. Only blood was sampled, and tissue TCR repertoires likely differ from those in blood. The genetic and exposure-history diversity represented was limited by the small number of donors.

Using the deep immunoSEQ assay, TCR CDR3 regions were amplified from genomic DNA by multiplex PCR. Extracted genomic DNA from each cell subset was spread evenly across all wells of several immunoSEQ 96-well plates, with each plate serving as a replicate. For sorted subsets, about 220 ng of genomic DNA, equivalent to roughly 30,000 T cell genomes, went into each replicate PCR. The purified libraries were quantified using a Qubit 3.0 fluorometer, sized with a Bioanalyzer 2100, and then quantified again using the KAPA Library Quantification kit. A separate single-read 150-cycle Illumina NextSeq 550 flow cell was used to sequence each immunoSEQ 96-well plate. The paper's data handling went like this. Because the immunoSEQ output held only junctional sequences and lacked quality scores, the filtering could not match the filtering applied to full-length reads. Sequences were annotated with PyIR, a Python wrapper for IgBLAST v1.9, using IMGT germline references to assign V/J genes and CDR3. Reads with weak V/J assignments (E-value above 1e-6), missing CDR3, stop codons, out-of-frame junctions, or ambiguous translated residues were removed. V3J clonotypes were defined as sequences sharing an identical inferred V gene, J gene, and CDR3 amino acid sequence. To compute the percentage overlap between repertoires, the number of shared unique clonotypes was divided by the size of the smaller repertoire. Three approaches were used to assess repertoire richness: RTK rarefaction, the Chao1 estimator, and Recon v2.1 estimates of unobserved clonotypes. OLGA was used to compute generation probabilities for all TCRbeta clonotypes that the gDNA method yielded from a few donors. TCRdb holds this immuneACCESS table with in-frame rearrangements only. Some clones are missing; in checked studies, unresolved V genes explain under half, and the rest has no known cause. The V and J calls and clone size come from that table; D and trimming were worked out from the DNA. The sample data list more than 2,000,000 clones, and around 90% of these were observed just once. Together, the top ten hold over 0.12% of the sample.

A distance of 13 bases separates the germline ends of V and J, which lose 1 base and 0 bases respectively. The CDR3 numbers 16 residues from cysteine through phenylalanine. The entry retains the CDR3 DNA only, 48 bases that are in frame from base 1. Sequences SEHNR (CDR1) and FQNEAQ (CDR2) are obtained from the germline V gene (reference sequence). The donors were healthy, HIV-negative adults with no recently reported acute infections or vaccinations. All donors were Caucasian adults living in Nashville, Tennessee, USA. CD4+ T cells were enriched through magnetic negative selection, after which naive cells were positively selected on CD45RA and the remaining negative fraction served as the memory subset. Blood was obtained by leukapheresis, after which PBMCs were separated by Ficoll-Histopaque density gradient centrifugation and cryopreserved in liquid nitrogen vapor phase. Analytical flow cytometry was used to check the purity and quantity of every magnetically sorted T cell population. From each sorted fraction, genomic DNA was isolated and quantified by UV absorbance on a Nanodrop 2000c.

A note on this clone: Its antigen is not yet known. The sample holds no much larger clone one base away, and base qualities are not on file.

The sequencing sample was made of naive CD4+ T cells sorted from blood. What the cell subset or site label conveys for this sample: CD45RA+ positively selected. The V and J segments used are TRBV7-9 and TRBJ2-7, with a weak D call of TRBD2 (6 bases match). The clonotype comes from a man aged 18 to 29 in good health. The nucleotide sequence is TGTGCCAGCAGCTTAGTCAGAGGGCGGGACTCCTACGAGCAGTACTTC. Translation gives CASSLVRGRDSYEQYF.